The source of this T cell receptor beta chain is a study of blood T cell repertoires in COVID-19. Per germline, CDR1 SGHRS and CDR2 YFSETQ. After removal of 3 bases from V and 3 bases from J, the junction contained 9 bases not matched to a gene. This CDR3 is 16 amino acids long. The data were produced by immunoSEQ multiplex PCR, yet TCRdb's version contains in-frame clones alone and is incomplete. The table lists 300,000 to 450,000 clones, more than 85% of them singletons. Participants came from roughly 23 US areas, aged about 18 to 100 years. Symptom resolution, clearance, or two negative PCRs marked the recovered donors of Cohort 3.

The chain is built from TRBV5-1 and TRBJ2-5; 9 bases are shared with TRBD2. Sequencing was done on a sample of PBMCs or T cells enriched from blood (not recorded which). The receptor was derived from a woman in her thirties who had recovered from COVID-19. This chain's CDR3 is CASSSGSSGGEETQYF. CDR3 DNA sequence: TGCGCCAGCAGCTCCGGGAGTAGCGGGGGAGAAGAGACCCAGTACTTC.